This TCR beta chain derives from a study of identical twins. The CDR3 sequence is 15 residues long. The germline V gene has CDR1 KGHSH and CDR2 LQKENI. After removal of 3 bases from V and 3 bases from J, the junction contained 4 bases not matched to a gene. TCRdb passed the 5' RACE reads through MiXCR, listing each CDR3 protein once. Here the sample spans roughly 540,000 distinct CDR3 sequences, around 20% being singletons. This sample was also put to use in a study of T cells expressing NK-cell markers.

The clonotype comes from a woman under 30 in good health. Sequencing was done on a sample of CD4+ T cells sorted from blood. This sequence joins TRBV18 and TRBJ2-2; 7 bases map to TRBD1. In nucleotides, the CDR3 is TGTGCCAGCTCACCCGGGACAGCGGACACCGGGGAGCTGTTTTTT. This translates into CASSPGTADTGELFF.